One sample yielded the 22 T cell receptor beta chains listed below, sequenced in a study of blood T cells in healthy people across ages. A second about 7 to 11 cycle PCR used barcoded and J-beta primers. TCRdb called the 5' RACE reads again in MiXCR, with one record for every CDR3 protein. This table has 1.2 million to 1.5 million distinct CDR3 sequences, approximately 38% appearing once. Source material: blood. These receptor sequences come from a woman aged 18-29 years in good health.

The chain joins TRBV6-5 to TRBJ2-7, with no clear D. CDR1 is MNHEY and CDR2 is SVGAGI in the germline V gene. V dropped 0 bases and J dropped 0 bases, with 9 bases sitting between them. This CDR3 has 15 residues. CDR3 nucleotide sequence: TGTGCCAGCAGTTACTCGGGTTACAGCTCCTACGAGCAGTACTTC. This translates into CASSYSGYSSYEQYF.

This clonotype was seen repeatedly, ten times or more. The rearrangement joins TRBV5-1 to TRBJ2-7; D is possibly TRBD1 (6 bases). V lost 0 bases and J 3 bases, leaving 7 bases between the germline ends. From germline, CDR1 is SGHRS and CDR2 YFSETQ. This CDR3 has 13 residues. DNA of the CDR3: TGCGCCAGCAGCTTGGCCAGGGGCTACGAGCAGTACTTC. Translating it yields CASSLARGYEQYF. Complete variable domain (other parts from reference TRBV5-1 and TRBJ2-7): KAGVTQTPRYLIKTRGQQVTLSCSPISGHRSVSWYQQTPGQGLQFLFEYFSETQRNKGNFPGRFSGRQFSNSRSEMNVSTLELGDSALYLCASSLARGYEQYFGPGTRLTVT.

DNA for the CDR3: TGTGCCAGCTCACCAGCACAGGGGGGCTATGGCTACACCTTC. Its protein is CASSPAQGGYGYTF. J is TRBJ1-2 and V is TRBV18; 8 nucleotides align to TRBD1. The V and J ends lost 2 bases and 4 bases, in that order; junction bases with no gene match: 3. Germline V gives CDR1 KGHSH, CDR2 LQKENI. The CDR3 has 14 residues.

The rearrangement uses TRBV6-2 or TRBV6-3 and TRBJ2-5; 9 positions match TRBD2. The CDR3 is 16 residues long. The V segment lost 4 bases and the J segment 5 bases; nucleotides outside the gene matches: 11. Germline lookup yields CDR1 MNHEY and CDR2 SVGEGT. The CDR3 sequence is CASSLSGLAMVETQYF. CDR3 DNA: TGTGCCAGCAGTTTATCGGGACTAGCTATGGTGGAGACCCAGTACTTC.

The rearrangement uses TRBV21-1 and TRBJ2-1; TRBD2 is the table's D call and was not checked against the DNA. TRBV21-1 is labeled a pseudogene. CDR3 size: 15 residues. CDR3 loop: CASSKLAGGEVEQFF. CDR3 DNA sequence: TGTGCCAGCAGCAAACTAGCGGGAGGTGAGGTTGAGCAGTTCTTC.

CDR3 in DNA: TGCAGTGCTAGATCGGCGCGAGCGCTCTCCTACGAGCAGTACTTC. Amino acids: CSARSARALSYEQYF. V is TRBV20-1 and J is TRBJ2-7; D call uncertain. Germline V gene sequence: CDR1 DFQATT, CDR2 SNEGSKA (reference sequence). This CDR3 is built from 15 residues. V was clipped by 2 bases and J by 0 bases, with 14 bases between them.

This clonotype was counted only a few times. The V gene is TRBV2, the J gene TRBJ2-1; 9 bases are shared with TRBD2. Looked up from germline, CDR1 is SNHLY and CDR2 is FYNNEI. The CDR3 loop spans 14 amino acids. V dropped 6 bases and J dropped 2; count of bases not matched to a gene: 2. CDR3 nucleotides: TGTGCCAGCAGGCGGGAGGGGACCTACAATGAGCAGTTCTTC. Its protein is CASRREGTYNEQFF. The full variable domain, with the rest looked up from reference TRBV2 and TRBJ2-1, is EPEVTQTPSHQVTQMGQEVILRCVPISNHLYFYWYRQILGQKVEFLVSFYNNEISEKSEIFDDQFSVERPDGSNFTLKIRSTKLEDSAMYFCASRREGTYNEQFFGPGTRLTVL.

As concerns this clonotype: A single base separates this from a much larger clone, so it may be a read error. The chain carries TRBV7-7 and TRBJ2-7, with a tentative D call TRBD1 (6 bases). The germline CDR1 and CDR2 sequences are SSHAT and FNYEAQ (reference sequence). This CDR3 region has 13 residues. For the CDR3, the DNA is TGTGCTAGCAGCCCAGAACAGGGTAGCGAGCAGTACTTC. This sequence encodes CASSPEQGSEQYF.

Comments on this clonotype: One base away lies a much larger clone, so this may be a sequencing read error. The rearrangement uses TRBV29-1 and TRBJ2-3; possible D gene TRBD2, 6 bases. Trimming stripped 6 bases from V and 4 bases from J, with 20 bases between. The germline V gene encodes CDR1 SQVTM and CDR2 ANQGSEA. CDR3 length: 15 residues. The CDR3 protein is CSVRAGTLSADTQYF. In DNA, the CDR3 is TGCAGCGTGAGGGCCGGGACTCTGAGCGCAGATACGCAGTATTTT.

This clonotype was found a few times. This sequence joins TRBV29-1 and TRBJ1-2; weak D call: TRBD1 (5 bases). Germline V CDR1 and CDR2: SQVTM, ANQGSEA. V gave up 3 bases and J gave up 5 bases, with 16 bases separating them. The CDR3 covers 14 residues. As DNA, the CDR3 is TGCAGCGTTGACCGGCAGGGTGGGTTATATGGCTACACCTTC. Amino acids: CSVDRQGGLYGYTF.

This chain connects TRBV5-5 to TRBJ2-3, with 12 bases that match TRBD1. The CDR3 length is 16 residues. Trimming cost V 4 bases and J 4 bases; bases outside gene matches: 7. From germline, CDR1 is SGHKS and CDR2 YYEKEE (reference sequence). The CDR3 coding sequence is TGTGCCAGCAGCCCCCGGGACAGGGGGCTCGCAGATACGCAGTATTTT. Translation gives CASSPRDRGLADTQYF. The whole variable domain, filled in from reference TRBV5-5 and TRBJ2-3, reads DAGVTQSPTHLIKTRGQQVTLRCSPISGHKSVSWYQQVLGQGPQFIFQYYEKEERGRGNFPDRFSARQFPNYSSELNVNALLLGDSALYLCASSPRDRGLADTQYFGPGTRLTVL.

The V and J genes are TRBV6-5 and TRBJ2-5; TRBD2 matches at 7 bases. The trim removed 1 base at V and 0 bases at J, leaving 5 bases unmatched. Germline assignment: CDR1 MNHEY and CDR2 SVGAGI. The CDR3 extends over 16 amino acids. CDR3: CASSYLASGDQETQYF. As DNA, the CDR3 is TGTGCCAGCAGTTACTTGGCTAGCGGTGACCAAGAGACCCAGTACTTC.

To note about this clonotype: At one of its ends the junction is not consistent with the germline gene, which may arise from a read error. This rearrangement joins TRBV28 to TRBJ2-1, with TRBD1 matching over 7 bases. Germline V gene sequence: CDR1 MDHEN, CDR2 SYDVKM. CDR3 length: 15 residues. CDR3 in amino acids: CTSSLDRATYNEQFF. The CDR3 DNA is TGTACCAGCAGTTTAGACAGGGCCACCTACAATGAGCAGTTCTTC.

This clonotype was seen only a few times. The gene calls are TRBV5-5 and TRBJ1-2; 7 bases are a match to TRBD1. The CDR3 extends over 15 amino acids. Losses at the gene ends were 4 bases for V and 5 bases for J; bases not matched to a gene: 11. Germline V CDR1 and CDR2: SGHKS, YYEKEE (reference sequence). The CDR3 loop is CASSRTGTEGYGYTF. The CDR3 DNA reads as TGTGCCAGCAGCCGAACTGGGACAGAAGGATATGGCTACACCTTC.

V usage is TRBV5-1 and J usage is TRBJ2-5; D is unresolved. CDR3 length equals 14 residues. Germline-derived CDR1 and CDR2 are SGHRS and YFSETQ. V lost 0 bases and J lost 2, with 8 bases in between. The CDR3 sequence is CASSLVNSQETQYF. CDR3 nucleotides: TGCGCCAGCAGCTTGGTTAACAGTCAAGAGACCCAGTACTTC.

The chain couples TRBV12-3 or TRBV12-4 to TRBJ1-1; perhaps TRBD1 as D (5 bases). Trimming cost V 6 bases and J 1 base, with 24 bases left between them. CDR3 length: 18 residues. The CDR3 DNA reads as TGTGCCAGCAGGGGCCGTCCGGGACTGATTCTAGCGAACACTGAAGCTTTCTTT. It is translated as CASRGRPGLILANTEAFF.

The V gene is TRBV20-1, the J gene TRBJ2-7, with 8 bases fitting TRBD2. Germline V gene lookup returns CDR1 DFQATT and CDR2 SNEGSKA (reference sequence). The CDR3 is made up of 15 amino acids. V was clipped by 6 bases and J by 0 bases; unmatched bases: 10. The CDR3, as DNA: TGCAGTGCCTACAGGCTCCTAGCGGGCTCCTACGAGCAGTACTTC. This codes for CSAYRLLAGSYEQYF.

The DNA for the CDR3 is TGCGCCAGCAGCCCTAGCGGGGGGGCCGCAGAGACCCAGTACTTC. This gives the protein CASSPSGGAAETQYF. The V call is TRBV4-1, the J call TRBJ2-5; 12 bases map to TRBD2. V lost 4 bases to trimming and J lost 4 bases; unmatched junction nucleotides: 4. This CDR3 has 15 amino acids. Germline V lookup: CDR1 MGHRA, CDR2 YSYEKL.

The rearrangement uses TRBV18 and TRBJ2-7; 7 bases are shared with TRBD2. The CDR3 runs 15 residues. Germline CDR1 KGHSH, CDR2 LQKENI. J was trimmed by 9 bases and V by 4 bases; bases with no gene match: 15. The CDR3 DNA is TGTGCCAGCTCACGCGGGAGTTCGACTGCGAATGTGCAGTACTTC. This translates into CASSRGSSTANVQYF.

This clonotype appeared a few times. The gene calls are TRBV7-2 and TRBJ2-1; D uncertain. Germline V gene lookup returns CDR1 SGHTA and CDR2 FQGNSA. The V end lost 5 bases, the J end lost 0 bases, and 11 bases lay between the germline ends. This CDR3 comprises 15 residues. Here the CDR3 DNA reads TGTGCCAGCAGCCCCTCTGCGACCTCCTACAATGAGCAGTTCTTC. Its protein product is CASSPSATSYNEQFF. The entire variable domain, with the rest obtained from reference TRBV7-2 and TRBJ2-1, is as follows: GAGVSQSPSNKVTEKGKDVELRCDPISGHTALYWYRQSLGQGLEFLIYFQGNSAPDKSGLPSDRFSAERTGGSVSTLTIQRTQQEDSAVYLCASSPSATSYNEQFFGPGTRLTVL.

This chain connects TRBV20-1 to TRBJ2-3; 9 bases align to TRBD2. This CDR3 comprises 16 residues. With V trimmed by 0 bases and J by 2 bases, 6 bases remained unmatched. CDR1 DFQATT and CDR2 SNEGSKA come from the germline V gene (reference sequence). The CDR3 nucleotides read TGCAGTGCTAGAGATTGGCTAGCGGGGCCCACAGATACGCAGTATTTT. Encoded protein: CSARDWLAGPTDTQYF.

The chain combines TRBV18 with TRBJ2-5; D is undetermined. The CDR3 spans 15 residues. The V gene lost 0 bases and the J gene lost 7 bases, with 15 bases spanning the gap. Germline CDR1 and CDR2: KGHSH and LQKENI. The CDR3 protein is CASSPPTTFRGTQYF. The CDR3 nucleotides read TGTGCCAGCTCACCACCGACGACGTTCCGCGGGACCCAGTACTTC.